A selection of T cell receptor beta chains follows, all from one sample in a study of CD8+CD57+ T cells in acquired aplastic anemia. TCRdb reprocessed the reads with MiXCR, giving one entry per CDR3 protein. The sample includes 300,000 or so distinct CDR3 sequences, roughly 53% seen only once; the top ten take roughly 1.2%. Sequencing was done on a sample of sorted CD4+, CD8+, or CD8+CD57+ T cells (not recorded which) from PBMCs. These receptors all come from a human donor with aplastic anemia. CDR3s include the opening cysteine and the closing phenylalanine or tryptophan. Each record gives: V gene, clone size, CDR3 protein. Size is omitted from some rows. Given values are once, few, many or a class for expanded clones.

TRBV29-1 | NA | CSVDDYSTDTQYF
TRBV15 | few | CATSRFGTSGGTDTQYF
TRBV7-2 | NA | CASSLGSLAGSWGQYF
TRBV5-1 | once | CASSQAWDRVDSPLHF
TRBV7-3 | NA | CASSLLAGDEQYF
TRBV6-5 | NA | CASSYNHRGVNGNQPQHF
TRBV7-9 | NA | CASSLTGSTEVFF
TRBV20-1 | NA | CSASDDTQYF
TRBV2 | NA | CASSVRPKGYNEQFF
TRBV20-1 | many | CSAETGGATDTQYF
TRBV6-1 | many | CASSEEGFSGYTF
TRBV6-1 | many | CASSLVGTGVGGNTIYF
TRBV5-1 | many | CASSLAGQITSYGYTF
TRBV15 | NA | CATSRGWRGDYEQYF
TRBV4-1 | NA | CASSQVLADQETQYF
TRBV19 | NA | CASSGTGGAGGYTF
TRBV25-1 | NA | CASSENRVGETQYF
TRBV7-2 | NA | CASSSTGQGATEAFF
TRBV6-5 | many | CASSYSKQGGNTIYF
TRBV6-5 | NA | CASSYGLAGYSYNEQFF
TRBV9 | many | CASSVGGTSTGELFF
TRBV10-3 | many | CAISRTGGDSNQPQHF